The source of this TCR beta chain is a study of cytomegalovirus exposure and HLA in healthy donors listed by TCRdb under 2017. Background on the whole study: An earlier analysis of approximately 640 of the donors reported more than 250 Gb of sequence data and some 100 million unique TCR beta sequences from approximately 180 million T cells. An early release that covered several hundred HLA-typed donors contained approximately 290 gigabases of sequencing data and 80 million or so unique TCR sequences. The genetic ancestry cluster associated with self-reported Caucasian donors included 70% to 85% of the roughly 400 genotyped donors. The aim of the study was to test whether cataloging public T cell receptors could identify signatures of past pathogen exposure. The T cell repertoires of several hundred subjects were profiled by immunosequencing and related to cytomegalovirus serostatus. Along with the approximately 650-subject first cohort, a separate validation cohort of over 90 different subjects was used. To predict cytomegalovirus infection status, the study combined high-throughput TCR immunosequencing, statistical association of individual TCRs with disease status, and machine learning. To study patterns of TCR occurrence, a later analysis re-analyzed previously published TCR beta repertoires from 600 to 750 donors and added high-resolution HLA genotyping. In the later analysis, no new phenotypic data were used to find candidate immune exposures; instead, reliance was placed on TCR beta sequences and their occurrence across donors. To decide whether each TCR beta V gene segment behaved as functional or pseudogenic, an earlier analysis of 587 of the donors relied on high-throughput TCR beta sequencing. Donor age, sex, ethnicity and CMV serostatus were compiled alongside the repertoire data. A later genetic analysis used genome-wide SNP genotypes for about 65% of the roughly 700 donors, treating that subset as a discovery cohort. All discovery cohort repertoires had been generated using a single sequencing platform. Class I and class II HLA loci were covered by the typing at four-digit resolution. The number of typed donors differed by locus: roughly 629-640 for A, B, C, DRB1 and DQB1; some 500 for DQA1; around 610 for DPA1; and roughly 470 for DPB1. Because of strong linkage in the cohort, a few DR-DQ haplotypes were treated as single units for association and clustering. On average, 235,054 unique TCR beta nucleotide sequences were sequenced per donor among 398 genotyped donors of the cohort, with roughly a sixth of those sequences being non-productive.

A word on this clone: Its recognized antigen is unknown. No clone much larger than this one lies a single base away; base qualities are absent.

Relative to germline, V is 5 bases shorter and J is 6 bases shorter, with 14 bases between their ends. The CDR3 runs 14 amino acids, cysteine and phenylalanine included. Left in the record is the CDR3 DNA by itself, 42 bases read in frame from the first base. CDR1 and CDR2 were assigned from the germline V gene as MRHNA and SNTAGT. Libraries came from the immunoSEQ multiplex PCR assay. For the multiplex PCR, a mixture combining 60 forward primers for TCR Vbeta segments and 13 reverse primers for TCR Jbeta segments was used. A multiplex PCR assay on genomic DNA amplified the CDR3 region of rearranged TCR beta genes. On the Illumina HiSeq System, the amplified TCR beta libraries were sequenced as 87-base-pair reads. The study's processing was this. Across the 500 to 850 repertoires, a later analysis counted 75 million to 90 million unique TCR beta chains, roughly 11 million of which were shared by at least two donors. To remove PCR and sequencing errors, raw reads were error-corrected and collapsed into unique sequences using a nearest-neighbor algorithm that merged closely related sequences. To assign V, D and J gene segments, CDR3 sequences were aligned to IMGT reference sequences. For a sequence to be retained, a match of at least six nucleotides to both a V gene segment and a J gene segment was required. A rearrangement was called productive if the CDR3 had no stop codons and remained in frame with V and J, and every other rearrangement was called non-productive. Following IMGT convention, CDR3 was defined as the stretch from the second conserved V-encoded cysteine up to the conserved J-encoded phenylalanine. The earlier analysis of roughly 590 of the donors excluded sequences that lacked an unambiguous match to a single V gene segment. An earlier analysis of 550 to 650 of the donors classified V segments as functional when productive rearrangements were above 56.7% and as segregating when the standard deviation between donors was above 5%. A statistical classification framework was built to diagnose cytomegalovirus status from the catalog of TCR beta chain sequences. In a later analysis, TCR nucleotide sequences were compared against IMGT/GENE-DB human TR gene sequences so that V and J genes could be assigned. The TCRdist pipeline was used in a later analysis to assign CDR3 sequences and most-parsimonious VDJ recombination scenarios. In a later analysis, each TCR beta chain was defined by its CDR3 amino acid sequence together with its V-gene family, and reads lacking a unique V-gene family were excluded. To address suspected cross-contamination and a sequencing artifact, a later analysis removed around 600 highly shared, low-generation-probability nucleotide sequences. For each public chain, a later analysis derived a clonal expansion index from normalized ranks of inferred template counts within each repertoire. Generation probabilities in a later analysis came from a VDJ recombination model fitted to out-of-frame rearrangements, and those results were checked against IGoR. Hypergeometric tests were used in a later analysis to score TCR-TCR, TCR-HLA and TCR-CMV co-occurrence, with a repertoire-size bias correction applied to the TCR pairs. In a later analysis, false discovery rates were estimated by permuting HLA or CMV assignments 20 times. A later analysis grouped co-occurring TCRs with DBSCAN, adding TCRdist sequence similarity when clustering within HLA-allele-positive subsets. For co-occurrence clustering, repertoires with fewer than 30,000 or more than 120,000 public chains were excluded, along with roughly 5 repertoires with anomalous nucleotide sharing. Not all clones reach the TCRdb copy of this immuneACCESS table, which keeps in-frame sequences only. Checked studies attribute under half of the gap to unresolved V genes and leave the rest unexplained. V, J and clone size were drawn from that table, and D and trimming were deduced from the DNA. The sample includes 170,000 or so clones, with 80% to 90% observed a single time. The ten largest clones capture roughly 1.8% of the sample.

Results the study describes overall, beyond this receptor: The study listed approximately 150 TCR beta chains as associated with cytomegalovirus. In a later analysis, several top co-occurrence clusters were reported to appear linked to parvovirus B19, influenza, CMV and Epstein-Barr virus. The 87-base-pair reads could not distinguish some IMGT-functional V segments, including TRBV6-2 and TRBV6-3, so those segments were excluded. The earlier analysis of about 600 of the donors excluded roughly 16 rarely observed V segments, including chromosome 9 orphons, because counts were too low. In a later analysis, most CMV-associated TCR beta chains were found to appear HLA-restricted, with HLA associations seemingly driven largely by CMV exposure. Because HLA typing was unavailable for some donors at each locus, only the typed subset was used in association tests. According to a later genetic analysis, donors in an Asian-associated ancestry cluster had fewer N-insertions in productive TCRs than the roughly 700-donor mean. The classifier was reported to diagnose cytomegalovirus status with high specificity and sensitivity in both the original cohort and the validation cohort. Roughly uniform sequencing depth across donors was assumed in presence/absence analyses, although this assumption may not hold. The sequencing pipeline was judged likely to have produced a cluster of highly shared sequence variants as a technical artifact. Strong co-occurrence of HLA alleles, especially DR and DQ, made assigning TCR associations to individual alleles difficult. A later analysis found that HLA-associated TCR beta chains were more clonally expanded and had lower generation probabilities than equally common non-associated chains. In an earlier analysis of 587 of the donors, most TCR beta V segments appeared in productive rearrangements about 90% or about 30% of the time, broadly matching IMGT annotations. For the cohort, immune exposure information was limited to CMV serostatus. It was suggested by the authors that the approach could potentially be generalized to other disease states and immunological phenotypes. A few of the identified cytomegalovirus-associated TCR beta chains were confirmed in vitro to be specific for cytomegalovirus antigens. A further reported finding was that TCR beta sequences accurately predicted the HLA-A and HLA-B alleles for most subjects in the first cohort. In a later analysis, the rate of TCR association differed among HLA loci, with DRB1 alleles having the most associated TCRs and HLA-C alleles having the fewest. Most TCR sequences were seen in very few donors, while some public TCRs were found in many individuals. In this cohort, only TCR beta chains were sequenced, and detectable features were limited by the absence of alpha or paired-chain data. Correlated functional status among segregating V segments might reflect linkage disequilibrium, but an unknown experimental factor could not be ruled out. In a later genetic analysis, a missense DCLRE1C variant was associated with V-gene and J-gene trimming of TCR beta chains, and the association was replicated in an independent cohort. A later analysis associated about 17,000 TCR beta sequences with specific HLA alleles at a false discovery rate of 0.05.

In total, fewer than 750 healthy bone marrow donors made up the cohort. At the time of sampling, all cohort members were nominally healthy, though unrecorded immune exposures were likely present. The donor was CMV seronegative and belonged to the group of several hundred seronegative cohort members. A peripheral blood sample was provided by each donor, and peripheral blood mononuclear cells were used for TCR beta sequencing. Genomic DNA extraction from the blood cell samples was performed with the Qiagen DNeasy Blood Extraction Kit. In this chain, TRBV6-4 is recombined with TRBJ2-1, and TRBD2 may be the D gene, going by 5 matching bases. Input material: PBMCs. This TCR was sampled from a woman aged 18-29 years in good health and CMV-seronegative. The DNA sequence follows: TGTGCCAGCAGTACTCGGGGTTTCGGCAATGAGCAGTTCTTC. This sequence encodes CASSTRGFGNEQFF.